These T cell receptor beta chains were read from a single sample in a study of cytomegalovirus exposure and HLA in healthy donors. Only in-frame clones appear in the TCRdb table, and some are missing; sequencing was by immunoSEQ multiplex PCR. The sample lists 150,000 or so clones, roughly three quarters seen once, with around 14% in the top ten. The sequencing sample was made of PBMCs. The receptors derive from a middle-aged woman in good health and CMV-seronegative. The CDR3 runs from the conserved cysteine through the conserved F or W. The order of the fields is D gene, J gene, clone size, V gene, CDR3 protein, CDR3 DNA. A D gene is named only where the DNA matches it firmly. Size is stated for part of the rows, as once, few or many counts, or as a class when the clone is expanded.

D gene: -
J gene: TRBJ2-5
clone size: -
V gene: TRBV7-9
CDR3 protein: CASSLPPSETQYF
CDR3 DNA: TGTGCCAGCAGCCTACCCCCCTCTGAGACCCAGTACTTC

D gene: TRBD1
J gene: TRBJ2-7
clone size: -
V gene: TRBV10-3
CDR3 protein: CTISGPLGQGAAYEQYF
CDR3 DNA: TGTACCATCAGTGGCCCTCTCGGACAGGGGGCGGCATACGAGCAGTACTTC

D gene: -
J gene: TRBJ1-5
clone size: -
V gene: TRBV6-1
CDR3 protein: CASSDGGANQPQHF
CDR3 DNA: TGTGCCAGCAGTGATGGGGGGGCCAATCAGCCCCAGCATTTT

D gene: TRBD2
J gene: TRBJ2-1
clone size: -
V gene: TRBV11-3
CDR3 protein: CASSSPGVAGRNEQFF
CDR3 DNA: TGTGCCAGCAGCTCCCCTGGTGTAGCGGGGAGGAATGAGCAGTTCTTC

D gene: TRBD1
J gene: TRBJ2-7
clone size: -
V gene: TRBV29-1
CDR3 protein: CSAGGGQKYEQYF
CDR3 DNA: TGCAGCGCCGGTGGGGGACAGAAATACGAGCAGTACTTC

D gene: -
J gene: TRBJ2-6
clone size: once
V gene: TRBV6-1
CDR3 protein: CASSEAWTGLLSGANVLTF
CDR3 DNA: TGTGCCAGCAGTGAAGCTTGGACGGGACTTCTCTCTGGGGCCAACGTCCTGACTTTC

D gene: TRBD1
J gene: TRBJ2-5
clone size: -
V gene: TRBV2
CDR3 protein: CASSTGRETQYF
CDR3 DNA: TGTGCCAGCTCGACAGGGAGAGAGACCCAGTACTTC

D gene: -
J gene: TRBJ2-3
clone size: -
V gene: TRBV11-2
CDR3 protein: CASSFTTNTQYF
CDR3 DNA: TGTGCCAGCAGCTTTACAACCAATACGCAGTATTTT

D gene: TRBD2
J gene: TRBJ2-7
clone size: -
V gene: TRBV7-9
CDR3 protein: CASSLGLATHEQYF
CDR3 DNA: TGTGCCAGCAGCTTGGGACTAGCTACTCACGAGCAGTACTTC

D gene: -
J gene: TRBJ1-6
clone size: once
V gene: TRBV5-1
CDR3 protein: CASSLVGRNSPLHF
CDR3 DNA: TGCGCCAGCAGCTTGGTAGGGAGAAATTCACCCCTCCACTTT

D gene: -
J gene: TRBJ1-4
clone size: -
V gene: TRBV5-4
CDR3 protein: CASSLWSSPSTNEKLFF
CDR3 DNA: TGTGCCAGCAGCTTGTGGAGCTCTCCTTCAACTAATGAAAAACTGTTTTTT

D gene: TRBD1
J gene: TRBJ2-5
clone size: -
V gene: TRBV28
CDR3 protein: CASSRIGQGKETQYF
CDR3 DNA: TGTGCCAGCAGTCGGATTGGACAGGGAAAAGAGACCCAGTACTTC

D gene: -
J gene: TRBJ1-4
clone size: once
V gene: TRBV28
CDR3 protein: CASSSPGGNEKLFF
CDR3 DNA: TGTGCCAGCAGTTCCCCGGGGGGAAATGAAAAACTGTTTTTT

D gene: -
J gene: TRBJ1-4
clone size: -
V gene: TRBV23-1
CDR3 protein: CASSFEKLFF
CDR3 DNA: TGCGCCAGCAGCTTTGAAAAACTGTTTTTT

D gene: -
J gene: TRBJ2-7
clone size: many
V gene: TRBV14
CDR3 protein: CASSQDLSPGYSYEQYF
CDR3 DNA: TGTGCCAGCAGCCAAGATTTGTCACCCGGGTACTCCTACGAGCAGTACTTC

D gene: -
J gene: TRBJ2-7
clone size: -
V gene: TRBV9
CDR3 protein: CASSVEGLQDEQYF
CDR3 DNA: TGTGCCAGCAGCGTAGAGGGGCTTCAAGACGAGCAGTACTTC

D gene: TRBD1
J gene: TRBJ2-5
clone size: -
V gene: TRBV5-6
CDR3 protein: CASSLGGPGQGAREQYF
CDR3 DNA: TGTGCCAGCAGCTTGGGGGGTCCGGGACAGGGGGCGCGTGAGCAGTACTTC

D gene: TRBD2
J gene: TRBJ2-1
clone size: -
V gene: TRBV19
CDR3 protein: CASSIGATSDIFNEQFF
CDR3 DNA: TGTGCCAGTAGTATAGGGGCGACTAGCGACATTTTCAATGAGCAGTTCTTC

D gene: TRBD1
J gene: TRBJ2-1
clone size: -
V gene: TRBV19
CDR3 protein: CASLPRGSHNEQFF
CDR3 DNA: TGTGCCAGTCTTCCCAGGGGGTCCCACAATGAGCAGTTCTTC

D gene: -
J gene: TRBJ1-3
clone size: -
V gene: TRBV7-9
CDR3 protein: CSSSGWASNAGNTIYF
CDR3 DNA: TGTTCCAGCAGCGGGTGGGCCAGCAACGCTGGAAACACCATATATTTT

D gene: TRBD2
J gene: TRBJ2-2
clone size: -
V gene: TRBV9
CDR3 protein: CASSVAGLENTGELFF
CDR3 DNA: TGTGCCAGCAGCGTAGCGGGACTAGAGAACACCGGGGAGCTGTTTTTT

D gene: -
J gene: TRBJ2-3
clone size: -
V gene: TRBV28
CDR3 protein: CASKGFTDTQYF
CDR3 DNA: TGTGCCAGCAAGGGGTTCACAGATACGCAGTATTTT

D gene: TRBD1
J gene: TRBJ2-1
clone size: -
V gene: TRBV7-2
CDR3 protein: CASSVAGQGVWNEQFF
CDR3 DNA: TGTGCCAGCAGCGTCGCGGGACAGGGGGTTTGGAATGAGCAGTTCTTC

D gene: -
J gene: TRBJ1-2
clone size: -
V gene: TRBV7-2
CDR3 protein: CASSPGLGRSYGYTF
CDR3 DNA: TGTGCCAGCAGCCCTGGACTGGGAAGGAGTTATGGCTACACCTTC

D gene: TRBD1
J gene: TRBJ1-2
clone size: -
V gene: TRBV28
CDR3 protein: CASKIPQGAGGYTF
CDR3 DNA: TGTGCCAGTAAGATCCCACAGGGGGCAGGGGGCTACACCTTC

D gene: -
J gene: TRBJ2-2
clone size: -
V gene: TRBV5-6
CDR3 protein: CASSPLTTRSTGELFF
CDR3 DNA: TGTGCCAGCAGCCCCCTTACAACACGTTCCACCGGGGAGCTGTTTTTT

D gene: -
J gene: TRBJ1-5
clone size: -
V gene: TRBV6-1
CDR3 protein: CASSEILGSGPQHF
CDR3 DNA: TGTGCCAGCAGTGAAATCCTAGGGAGCGGGCCCCAGCATTTT

D gene: -
J gene: TRBJ1-2
clone size: -
V gene: TRBV28
CDR3 protein: CASSLSSGLDYGYTF
CDR3 DNA: TGTGCCAGCAGTTTGAGCAGCGGGTTGGACTATGGCTACACCTTC

D gene: -
J gene: TRBJ1-5
clone size: once
V gene: TRBV7-6
CDR3 protein: CASSLVGDSNQPQHF
CDR3 DNA: TGTGCCAGCAGCTTAGTCGGGGATAGCAATCAGCCCCAGCATTTT

D gene: TRBD2
J gene: TRBJ2-7
clone size: -
V gene: TRBV19
CDR3 protein: CASSIETGGTYEQYF
CDR3 DNA: TGTGCCAGTAGTATAGAGACGGGAGGGACATACGAGCAGTACTTC

D gene: TRBD2
J gene: TRBJ2-7
clone size: -
V gene: TRBV25-1
CDR3 protein: CASSDDLAGHEQYF
CDR3 DNA: TGTGCCAGCAGTGATGATCTAGCGGGTCACGAGCAGTACTTC

D gene: -
J gene: TRBJ2-4
clone size: -
V gene: TRBV21-1
CDR3 protein: CASSKEVCRMAKNIQYF
CDR3 DNA: TGTGCCAGCAGCAAAGAGGTATGCAGGATGGCCAAAAACATTCAGTACTTC

D gene: -
J gene: TRBJ1-3
clone size: -
V gene: TRBV18
CDR3 protein: CASSPPGVSGNTIYF
CDR3 DNA: TGTGCCAGCTCACCACCCGGGGTCTCTGGAAACACCATATATTTT

D gene: -
J gene: TRBJ1-1
clone size: -
V gene: TRBV7-9
CDR3 protein: CSSSLAYLEAFF
CDR3 DNA: TGTTCCAGCAGCTTAGCGTATCTTGAAGCTTTCTTT

D gene: TRBD1
J gene: TRBJ1-1
clone size: -
V gene: TRBV29-1
CDR3 protein: CSTPGTGTVNTEAFF
CDR3 DNA: TGCAGCACTCCCGGGACAGGGACCGTGAACACTGAAGCTTTCTTT

D gene: -
J gene: TRBJ1-1
clone size: once
V gene: TRBV11-2
CDR3 protein: CASSFTGTEAFF
CDR3 DNA: TGTGCCAGCAGTTTTACGGGGACTGAAGCTTTCTTT

D gene: -
J gene: TRBJ2-3
clone size: -
V gene: TRBV11-2
CDR3 protein: CASSLRTDITDTQYF
CDR3 DNA: TGTGCCAGCAGCTTAAGGACAGATATCACAGATACGCAGTATTTT

D gene: -
J gene: TRBJ2-2
clone size: few
V gene: TRBV21-1
CDR3 protein: CASSKSPGQGGNTGELFF
CDR3 DNA: TGTGCCAGCAGCAAAAGCCCCGGACAGGGGGGGAACACCGGGGAGCTGTTTTTT

D gene: -
J gene: TRBJ1-1
clone size: few
V gene: TRBV4-3
CDR3 protein: CASSQDRTTNTEAFF
CDR3 DNA: TGCGCCAGCAGCCAAGACAGGACAACGAACACTGAAGCTTTCTTT

D gene: TRBD1
J gene: TRBJ2-1
clone size: -
V gene: TRBV28
CDR3 protein: CASSPGTEDNEQFF
CDR3 DNA: TGTGCCAGCAGCCCCGGGACAGAAGACAATGAGCAGTTCTTC

D gene: -
J gene: TRBJ1-3
clone size: few
V gene: TRBV30
CDR3 protein: CAWSVPRRSGNTIYF
CDR3 DNA: TGTGCCTGGAGTGTACCCAGGCGCTCTGGAAACACCATATATTTT

D gene: -
J gene: TRBJ2-5
clone size: -
V gene: TRBV9
CDR3 protein: CASSVVNSVGETQYF
CDR3 DNA: TGTGCCAGCAGCGTAGTTAATAGCGTTGGGGAGACCCAGTACTTC

D gene: TRBD2
J gene: TRBJ2-5
clone size: -
V gene: TRBV28
CDR3 protein: CASSSGGQETQYF
CDR3 DNA: TGTGCCAGCAGTTCGGGGGGCCAAGAGACCCAGTACTTC

D gene: TRBD2
J gene: TRBJ2-5
clone size: -
V gene: TRBV7-2
CDR3 protein: CASSFPGGVETQYF
CDR3 DNA: TGTGCCAGCAGCTTTCCCGGGGGGGTAGAGACCCAGTACTTC

D gene: -
J gene: TRBJ2-1
clone size: -
V gene: TRBV25-1
CDR3 protein: CASRPLGLGQGNEQFF
CDR3 DNA: TGTGCCAGCCGACCCCTGGGGCTAGGCCAGGGAAATGAGCAGTTCTTC

D gene: -
J gene: TRBJ1-1
clone size: few
V gene: TRBV6-1
CDR3 protein: CAAPRGSGTEAFF
CDR3 DNA: TGTGCCGCTCCTAGGGGGTCGGGCACTGAAGCTTTCTTT